This T cell receptor beta chain was recovered during a study of T cell repertoires in cytomegalovirus infection. TCRdb passed the reads through MiXCR, listing each CDR3 protein once. The sample contains 200,000 to 300,000 distinct CDR3 sequences, roughly 12% of which appear only once. CDR3 length: 17 residues. Trimming at V came to 1 base and at J to 5 bases, leaving 4 bases not matched to a gene. This clonotype was recorded many times. The receptor's source is a human donor in good health (CMV status not recorded). Some clones in this sample may be carry-over from other donors' samples. Sequenced material: PBMCs. V gene TRBV12-3 or TRBV12-4 combines with J gene TRBJ2-2, with TRBD2 identical over 13 bases. CDR3 bases: TGTGCCAGCAGTTTAGAGGGACTAGCGGGAATAACCGGGGAGCTGTTTTTT. It codes for CASSLEGLAGITGELFF.